These T cell receptor beta chains were read from a single sample in a study of control samples from healthy donors and cancer patients. Generated by immunoSEQ multiplex PCR, the TCRdb table keeps only in-frame clones and is missing some. This table has under 55,000 clones, over 70% appearing once. The source material was blood. The receptor set was obtained from a man between 65 and 85 years old in good health. Each CDR3 is given with its conserved first and last residue. A D gene is named only where the DNA matches it firmly. Size is stated for part of the rows, as once, few or many counts, or as a class when the clone is expanded.

j_call v_call d_call clone_size cdr3_nt cdr3_aa
TRBJ1-5 TRBV2 . few TGTGCCAGCAGACAGGGCCTCAGCAATCAGCCCCAGCATTTT CASRQGLSNQPQHF
TRBJ2-5 TRBV29-1 TRBD1 . TGCAGCGCGGGACAGGGGGAGGGAGAGACCCAGTACTTC CSAGQGEGETQYF
TRBJ2-1 TRBV27 TRBD2 . TGTGCCAGCAGTTCCTGGACTAGCGGGAGTTACAATGAGCAGTTCTTC CASSSWTSGSYNEQFF
TRBJ2-7 TRBV30 TRBD1 . TGTGCCTGGGGGGACAGGCGCTACGAGCAGTACTTC CAWGDRRYEQYF
TRBJ1-1 TRBV29-1 . few TGCAGCGTTCGGGCCCGGGCCGGGGGGAACACTGAAGCTTTCTTT CSVRARAGGNTEAFF
TRBJ1-2 TRBV5-4 TRBD1 . TGTGCCAGCACCACAGGGGTGGCTAACTATGGCTACACCTTC CASTTGVANYGYTF
TRBJ1-2 TRBV6-5 TRBD1 once TGTGCCAGCAAGGACAGGGTCTATGGCTACACCTTC CASKDRVYGYTF
TRBJ2-2 TRBV20-1 . . TGCAGTGCTAGTAAGGGACCCACCGGGGAGCTGTTTTTT CSASKGPTGELFF
TRBJ2-5 TRBV5-4 . few TGTGCCAGCACCAAAGGGGGCGCGGGGGAGACCCAGTACTTC CASTKGGAGETQYF
TRBJ1-3 TRBV7-9 TRBD1 . TGTGCCAGCAGCTTAGATTCGACAGGGAGAGGAAACACCATATATTTT CASSLDSTGRGNTIYF
TRBJ1-5 TRBV2 TRBD1 . TGTGCCAGCAGCATAGGGACAGGGGGCAGCAATCAGCCCCAGCATTTT CASSIGTGGSNQPQHF
TRBJ1-2 TRBV7-9 . . TGTGCCAGCAGCTTAGCCGGTAGCCGGGATGGCTACACCTTC CASSLAGSRDGYTF
TRBJ2-7 TRBV2 TRBD2 once TGTGCCAGCAGTGCAGGCCAGGGACTAGTCTACGAGCAGTACTTC CASSAGQGLVYEQYF
TRBJ1-5 TRBV6-4 . . TGTGCCAGCAGTGACGATGTGGAAGGAGGGCCCCAGCATTTT CASSDDVEGGPQHF
TRBJ2-2 TRBV3-1/TRBV3-2 . . TGTGCCAGCAGACCTCCTACCGGGGAGCTGTTTTTT CASRPPTGELFF
TRBJ1-1 TRBV5-6 . once TGTGCCAGCAGCCGACAGCTGAACACTGAAGCTTTCTTT CASSRQLNTEAFF
TRBJ1-6 TRBV10-3 TRBD1 . TGTGCCATCAGTGAGGGGACAGGGATCGGCTATAATTCACCCCTCCACTTT CAISEGTGIGYNSPLHF
TRBJ2-1 TRBV7-3 TRBD2 . TGTGCCAGCAGTCCCGGGCGGGCTAGCGGGAGTGATGAGCAGTTCTTC CASSPGRASGSDEQFF
TRBJ2-4 TRBV7-6 TRBD1 . TGTGCCAGCAGCCGAAACAGGGGAGCCAAAAACATTCAGTACTTC CASSRNRGAKNIQYF
TRBJ1-2 TRBV6-1 . . TGTGCCAGCAGTGAACAGGGATCAGCTAACTATGGCTACACCTTC CASSEQGSANYGYTF
TRBJ1-2 TRBV23-1 TRBD1 once TGCGCCAGCAGTCAACTAGGACAGGGCCTAGCTAACTATGGCTACACCTTC CASSQLGQGLANYGYTF
TRBJ1-2 TRBV7-9 TRBD1 few TGTGCCAGCAGCTTACTCCAGGGGGCCGTTGGCTACACCTTC CASSLLQGAVGYTF
TRBJ1-5 TRBV7-8 . . TGTGCCAGCAGCTTAACATGGGGACTCAAACTTGGCAATCAGCCCCAGCATTTT CASSLTWGLKLGNQPQHF
TRBJ1-2 TRBV2 TRBD1 . TGTGCCAGCAGTGAAGGACAGGGTTGGGATGGCTACACCTTC CASSEGQGWDGYTF
TRBJ2-1 TRBV6-4 TRBD2 . TGTGCCAGCAGTGCCACTAGCGGGGGGGCCAATGAGCAGTTCTTC CASSATSGGANEQFF
TRBJ2-6 TRBV7-8 . . TGTGCCAGCAGGCCTTACGGTGCTGGGGCCAACGTCCTGACTTTC CASRPYGAGANVLTF